This TCR beta chain was documented in a study of post-analysis software for immune sequencing data. General study points: Five or six TRBV segments (TRBV5-6, TRBV5-1 and TRBV20-1 among them) occurred more frequently in patients than in controls.

Included in the TCR beta cDNA libraries were unique molecular identifiers. Via MiXCR, TCRdb re-called the PCR reads, giving one row per CDR3 protein. In the table there are 350,000 to 500,000 distinct CDR3 sequences, approximately 42% of which are singletons. About this clonotype: What it recognizes is unknown.

V gave up 3 bases and J gave up 5 bases; unmatched junction bases: 6. The germline V gene has CDR1 DFQATT and CDR2 SNEGSKA (reference sequence). The CDR3 loop spans 15 amino acids. This chain links TRBV20-1 with TRBJ2-3; TRBD2 matches 12 bases. The sequenced sample consisted of blood. This TCR was recovered from a girl aged 2-10 years with multiple sclerosis. CDR3 in DNA: TGCAGTGCTAGGAGGACTAGCGGGAAGAAAGATACGCAGTATTTT. The encoded protein is CSARRTSGKKDTQYF.